The next 25 T cell receptor beta chains were all read from a single sample in a study of blood T cells in healthy people across ages. Primed by a sample-barcoded 5' primer and a J-beta primer mix, a second PCR proceeded for 7 to 11 cycles. One entry per CDR3 protein, called by TCRdb with MiXCR from the 5' RACE reads. The sample has 780,000 or so distinct CDR3 sequences; 25% are singletons. This sample was shared with a second study, whose subject was T cells of mothers and their children.

Sample: blood. The receptor set was obtained from a boy aged 5 to 17 in good health.

The rearrangement links TRBV15 to TRBJ2-1; D is unresolved. Trimming shortened V by 5 bases and J by 0 bases, and 5 bases separated the two germline ends. The germline V gene has CDR1 LNHNV and CDR2 YYDKDF (reference sequence). This CDR3 contains 13 residues. The CDR3 coding sequence is TGTGCCACCAGCGGCGACTCCTACAATGAGCAGTTCTTC. Translating gives CATSGDSYNEQFF. Complete variable domain (other parts from reference TRBV15 and TRBJ2-1): DAMVIQNPRYQVTQFGKPVTLSCSQTLNHNVMYWYQQKSSQAPKLLFHYYDKDFNNEADTPDNFQSRRPNTSFCFLDIRSPGLGDTAMYLCATSGDSYNEQFFGPGTRLTVL.

The V gene is TRBV4-1, the J gene TRBJ2-7; 8 nucleotides match TRBD1. The germline V gene encodes CDR1 MGHRA and CDR2 YSYEKL. CDR3 length equals 14 residues. V trimming: 3 bases; J trimming: 2 bases; junction bases outside the gene matches: 3. DNA of the CDR3: TGCGCCAGCAGCCACCTACAGGGGGCCTACGAGCAGTACTTC. Protein: CASSHLQGAYEQYF.

Remarks on this clonotype: The junction differs from germline at one of its ends, possibly a read error. CDR3 protein: CASRLYTEAFF. CDR3 nucleotide sequence: TGTGCCAGCAGATTATACACTGAAGCTTTCTTT. The chain joins TRBV28 to TRBJ1-1, with D hard to call. The CDR3 has 11 residues. Germline V gives CDR1 MDHEN, CDR2 SYDVKM.

This clonotype was seen a few times. The CDR3 DNA sequence: TGTGCCAGCAGTTTCCTACCAAGTCACGAGCAGTACTTC. It is translated as CASSFLPSHEQYF. The chain links TRBV27 to TRBJ2-7; D is unclear. Germline CDR1 is MNHEY and CDR2 is SMNVEV (reference sequence). V lost 3 bases to trimming and J lost 5 bases, with 11 bases between them. The CDR3 is 13 amino acids.

The J gene is TRBJ2-3, the V gene TRBV5-1, with D perhaps being TRBD1 or TRBD2 (5 bases each). CDR3 length: 14 amino acids. The germline V and J ends were trimmed by 4 bases and 4 bases, with 13 bases remaining between them. In germline, CDR1 is SGHRS, CDR2 YFSETQ. The chain's CDR3 is CASSGGGASDTQYF. CDR3 sequence (DNA): TGCGCCAGCAGCGGTGGGGGAGCGTCAGATACGCAGTATTTT.

The J gene is TRBJ2-1, the V gene TRBV4-1, with 10 bases fitting TRBD2. J gave up 0 bases and V 4 bases, and 6 bases lay outside the gene matches. In germline, CDR1 is MGHRA, CDR2 YSYEKL. CDR3 size: 17 residues. The CDR3 protein is CASSRLAGVGSYNEQFF. CDR3 DNA sequence: TGCGCCAGCAGCCGGCTAGCGGGAGTAGGCTCCTACAATGAGCAGTTCTTC.

The rearrangement joins TRBV18 to TRBJ1-1; no firm D call. The germline gives CDR1 KGHSH, CDR2 LQKENI. V was cut by 6 bases and J by 3 bases, with 11 bases left in between. The CDR3 is 13 amino acids. This CDR3 is CASSGRRDTEAFF. The CDR3 nucleotides are TGTGCCAGCTCGGGGAGGAGGGACACTGAAGCTTTCTTT.

The V and J genes are TRBV7-6 and TRBJ1-1; 10 bases agree with TRBD1. Germline V gene data show CDR1 as SGHVS and CDR2 as FNYEAQ. The CDR3 sequence is 14 residues long. The V gene end was trimmed by 3 bases and the J gene end by 3 bases; junction bases not matched to a gene: 1. The CDR3 nucleotides read TGTGCCAGCAGCTTGGGGACAGGGGACACTGAAGCTTTCTTT. Its translation is CASSLGTGDTEAFF. Based on the CDR3 plus reference TRBV7-6 and TRBJ1-1, the full variable domain is GAGVSQSPRYKVTKRGQDVALRCDPISGHVSLYWYRQALGQGPEFLTYFNYEAQQDKSGLPNDRFSAERPEGSISTLTIQRTEQRDSAMYRCASSLGTGDTEAFFGQGTRLTVV.

This clonotype was seen only a few times. The V gene is TRBV5-5, the J gene TRBJ1-4; the match to TRBD1 covers 8 bases. The ends lost 5 bases at V and 9 bases at J; junction bases unmatched: 3. The germline CDR1 and CDR2 sequences are SGHKS and YYEKEE (reference sequence). This CDR3 region has 12 residues. The CDR3 loop is CASSWDRKKLFF. The CDR3 bases are TGTGCCAGCAGTTGGGACAGGAAAAAACTGTTTTTT.

This chain connects TRBV27 to TRBJ2-1; D is unresolved. CDR1 MNHEY and CDR2 SMNVEV come from the germline V gene (reference sequence). The CDR3 spans 13 residues. Trimming stripped 7 bases from V and 3 bases from J, with 10 bases between. The CDR3 bases are TGTGCCAGCAAGCAAACGGGCTACAATGAGCAGTTCTTC. Translation gives CASKQTGYNEQFF.

This clonotype was counted a few times. The chain joins TRBV7-9 to TRBJ2-5; 7 nucleotides match TRBD1. The V gene end was trimmed by 6 bases and the J gene end by 1 base; junction bases not matched to a gene: 11. CDR1 is SEHNR and CDR2 is FQNEAQ in the germline V gene (reference sequence). The CDR3 loop spans 16 amino acids. The CDR3 DNA reads TGTGCCAGCAGTCGCAGGACAGGCCTATCCCAAGAGACCCAGTACTTC. Translation gives CASSRRTGLSQETQYF.

The rearrangement joins TRBV27 to TRBJ2-5, with 9 nucleotides matching TRBD1. The CDR3 contains 13 residues. After removal of 6 bases from V and 5 bases from J, the junction contained 4 bases not matched to a gene. Germline V gives CDR1 MNHEY, CDR2 SMNVEV (reference sequence). The CDR3, as DNA: TGTGCCAGCAGCCACGGACAGGGGGAGACCCAGTACTTC. It codes for CASSHGQGETQYF.

The sample holds a few counts of this clonotype. The chain recombines TRBV29-1 with TRBJ2-7; TRBD2 agrees at 8 bases. CDR1 and CDR2 from the germline V gene are SQVTM and ANQGSEA. Unmatched junction bases numbered 6, after V lost 7 bases and J lost 4 bases. The CDR3 is 12 amino acids. The DNA for the CDR3 is TGCAGCGCCTCCGGACTAGCATACGAGCAGTACTTC. Translating gives CSASGLAYEQYF.

The chain links TRBV7-9 to TRBJ2-7, with TRBD2 identical over 11 bases. The CDR3 extends over 14 amino acids. V gave up 1 base and J gave up 6 bases; unmatched junction bases: 2. Germline V lookup: CDR1 SEHNR, CDR2 FQNEAQ (reference sequence). CDR3 residues: CASSLGTSGLEQYF. The CDR3, as DNA: TGTGCCAGCAGCTTAGGGACTAGCGGGCTCGAGCAGTACTTC.

This clonotype was found a few times. The chain uses TRBV9 and TRBJ2-7; 12 nucleotides line up with TRBD2. Germline-derived CDR1 and CDR2 are SGDLS and YYNGEE. CDR3 length: 14 residues. V gave up 0 bases and J gave up 6 bases; unmatched junction bases: 1. The CDR3 loop is CASSVGLAGVEQYF. CDR3 DNA sequence: TGTGCCAGCAGCGTAGGACTAGCGGGAGTCGAGCAGTACTTC.

This clonotype was counted a few times. The V gene is TRBV29-1, the J gene TRBJ1-2; 9 bases line up with TRBD1. J gave up 6 bases and V 3 bases, and 8 bases lay outside the gene matches. CDR1 and CDR2 (germline): SQVTM, ANQGSEA. The CDR3 is made up of 14 amino acids. As DNA, the CDR3 is TGCAGCGTTGAGCCCGGGACAGGGCTACATGGCTACACCTTC. Protein product: CSVEPGTGLHGYTF.

This clonotype was observed a few times. V and J are TRBV20-1 and TRBJ1-2; D perhaps matches TRBD1 (5 bases). The CDR3 has 13 amino acids. Germline CDR1 reads DFQATT; CDR2 reads SNEGSKA (reference sequence). Trimming pared 6 bases from V and 2 bases from J, leaving 13 bases between. The DNA for the CDR3 is TGCAGTGCATACGGGGGGGAGAACTATGGCTACACCTTC. Encoded protein: CSAYGGENYGYTF.

The rearrangement joins TRBV5-1 to TRBJ2-7; D call uncertain. The CDR3 covers 15 residues. Trimming removed 3 bases at V and 6 bases at J, with 19 bases between. Germline CDR1 SGHRS, CDR2 YFSETQ. CDR3 sequence: CASSSTTRRWAEQYF. The CDR3 DNA is TGCGCCAGCAGCTCTACGACGAGAAGGTGGGCCGAGCAGTACTTC.

V gene TRBV28 combines with J gene TRBJ1-2, with 7 positions matching TRBD1. Germline values: CDR1 MDHEN, CDR2 SYDVKM. The CDR3 covers 17 residues. The J segment lost 7 bases and the V segment lost 5 bases, leaving 19 bases of the junction unmatched. CDR3: CASSHQRTGSTVAGYTF. The CDR3 DNA sequence: TGTGCCAGCAGTCACCAGAGGACAGGCAGTACGGTAGCTGGCTACACCTTC.

V gene TRBV7-3 combines with J gene TRBJ1-6, with D hard to call. V lost 5 bases, J lost 8 bases, and 16 bases lay in between. This CDR3 is built from 15 residues. Germline CDR1 SGHTA, CDR2 FQGTGA. The CDR3 is CASSQNGRGDSPLHF. CDR3 nucleotides: TGTGCCAGCAGCCAAAATGGACGGGGAGATTCACCCCTCCACTTT.

This clonotype was detected only a few times. V gene TRBV14 combines with J gene TRBJ2-7, with D hard to call. Germline V lookup: CDR1 SGHDN, CDR2 FVKESK. The CDR3 loop spans 13 amino acids. V was trimmed by 0 bases and J by 5 bases, leaving 8 bases between them. In DNA form, the CDR3 reads TGTGCCAGCAGCCAAGATTGGAGTAACGAGCAGTACTTC. Translated: CASSQDWSNEQYF.

This clonotype was detected ten times or more. The chain uses TRBV18 and TRBJ2-3; 9 positions match TRBD1. Germline V gene lookup returns CDR1 KGHSH and CDR2 LQKENI. The trim removed 8 bases at V and 0 bases at J, leaving 6 bases unmatched. CDR3 length: 15 amino acids. The CDR3: CASSPGTGSTDTQYF. The CDR3 nucleotides read TGTGCCAGCAGTCCCGGGACAGGGAGCACAGATACGCAGTATTTT. Full variable domain (rest looked up from reference TRBV18 and TRBJ2-3): NAGVMQNPRHLVRRRGQEARLRCSPMKGHSHVYWYRQLPEEGLKFMVYLQKENIIDESGMPKERFSAEFPKEGPSILRIQQVVRGDSAAYFCASSPGTGSTDTQYFGPGTRLTVL.

This clonotype was detected a few times. CDR3 nucleotides: TGTGCCAGCAGCTTATGGACGGTTAGCACAGATACGCAGTATTTT. Amino acids: CASSLWTVSTDTQYF. V usage is TRBV7-2 and J usage is TRBJ2-3, with unresolved D. In germline, CDR1 is SGHTA, CDR2 FQGNSA. This CDR3 spans 15 amino acids. V shed 2 bases and J shed 0 bases, with 9 bases lying between them. Based on the CDR3 plus reference TRBV7-2 and TRBJ2-3, the full variable domain is GAGVSQSPSNKVTEKGKDVELRCDPISGHTALYWYRQSLGQGLEFLIYFQGNSAPDKSGLPSDRFSAERTGGSVSTLTIQRTQQEDSAVYLCASSLWTVSTDTQYFGPGTRLTVL.

This clonotype was picked up a small number of times. The chain employs TRBV20-1 and TRBJ2-7, with D maybe TRBD2 (6 bases). This CDR3 region has 14 residues. V gave up 5 bases and J gave up 3 bases, with 17 bases separating them. In germline, CDR1 is DFQATT, CDR2 SNEGSKA (reference sequence). CDR3 loop: CSALRGLASYEQYF. The CDR3 DNA sequence: TGCAGTGCTCTACGTGGGCTAGCGAGCTACGAGCAGTACTTC.

The chain couples TRBV5-1 to TRBJ2-7, with no clear D. The CDR3 has 15 amino acids. The germline V and J ends were trimmed by 0 bases and 1 base, with 11 bases remaining between them. Germline values: CDR1 SGHRS, CDR2 YFSETQ. The CDR3 region is CASSLAYGFSYEQYF. DNA of the CDR3: TGCGCCAGCAGCTTGGCGTACGGCTTTTCCTACGAGCAGTACTTC.